One and the same sample provided the 7 T cell receptor beta chains below, sequenced in a study of blood T cells in healthy people across ages (dated by TCRdb to about 2015). The library was built by means of 5' RACE. The sequencer was an Illumina HiSeq 2500. The second PCR ran for about 6 to 12 cycles and used a J-beta primer mix along with a sample-barcoded 5' primer. TCRdb passed the public sequencing reads through fastp at Q25 and MiXCR, retaining productive beta sequences. Rows with a matching CDR3 protein are joined into one entry that keeps the most common DNA and genes. This sample comprises some 940,000 distinct CDR3 sequences, almost 30% of them detected only once. Approximately 10% of the sample comes from the top ten. The same data also went into a second study, on T cells of mothers and their children.

The sample comprised blood. All receptors derive from a woman between 40 and 50 years old in good health.

This clonotype was found a few times. The V and J genes are TRBV9 and TRBJ1-4, with D possibly matching TRBD1 (6 bases). V was cut by 2 bases and J by 8 bases, with 16 bases left in between. The germline V gene encodes CDR1 SGDLS and CDR2 YYNGEE. The CDR3 sequence is 15 residues long. CDR3: CASSVGAGDGEKLFF. The CDR3 DNA is TGTGCCAGCAGCGTGGGGGCAGGTGATGGGGAAAAACTGTTTTTT.

The V call is TRBV11-2, the J call TRBJ2-1; 14 nucleotides agree with TRBD2. This CDR3 comprises 19 residues. The V gene's germline CDR1 is SGHAT and CDR2 FQNNGV. Germline trimming cut 2 bases from V and 3 bases from J; bases unmatched to any gene: 9. The CDR3 region has the DNA TGTGCCAGCAGCTTAAGTGTCCCGGGACTAGCGGGGGACTACAATGAGCAGTTCTTC. It yields the protein CASSLSVPGLAGDYNEQFF.

A remark on this clonotype: Since a much larger clone is just one base distant, this may be a read error. This CDR3 is missing its conserved last phenylalanine or tryptophan, likely due to a read error. V is TRBV12-3 or TRBV12-4 and J is TRBJ2-7, with D uncertain. The CDR3 loop spans 13 amino acids. The DNA for the CDR3 is TGTGCCAGCGGTTTTCAAGACCCCTACGAGCAGTACATC. Protein sequence: CASGFQDPYEQYI.

This clonotype was observed a handful of times. The chain recombines TRBV28 with TRBJ2-4, with no clear D. The CDR3 extends over 15 amino acids. Germline V gives CDR1 MDHEN, CDR2 SYDVKM. Trimming cost V 5 bases and J 0 bases, with 11 bases left between them. CDR3 residues: CASSLKLVAKNIQYF. DNA for the CDR3: TGTGCCAGCAGTCTGAAGTTGGTAGCCAAAAACATTCAGTACTTC.

This clonotype was seen a handful of times. The gene calls are TRBV12-3 or TRBV12-4 and TRBJ1-5; D gene ambiguous. Trimming took off 1 base at V and 4 bases at J, with 8 bases between the two ends. CDR3 length: 14 residues. CDR3 DNA sequence: TGTGCCAGCAGTTTAGAGTATGGGAATCAGCCCCAGCATTTT. Protein sequence: CASSLEYGNQPQHF.

Points on this clonotype: This may stem from a read error, because a much larger clone lies one nucleotide away. The chain carries TRBV6-1 and TRBJ2-4; tentatively, D is TRBD1 or TRBD2 (6 bases each). This CDR3 region has 13 residues. V lost 10 bases to trimming and J lost 6 bases, with 16 bases between them. CDR1 is MNHNS and CDR2 is SASEGT in the germline V gene. CDR3 sequence (DNA): TGTGCCATCCGGGACAACGGGGGAAACATTCAGTACTTC. Amino acid sequence: CAIRDNGGNIQYF.

This chain links TRBV9 with TRBJ1-1; D call uncertain. Trimming removed 2 bases at V and 3 bases at J, with 11 bases between. The CDR3 sequence is 14 residues long. Looked up from germline, CDR1 is SGDLS and CDR2 is YYNGEE. This chain's CDR3 is CASSVRETYTEAFF. The CDR3 nucleotides are TGTGCCAGCAGCGTTAGGGAGACGTACACTGAAGCTTTCTTT.